This T cell receptor beta chain is drawn from a study of Ad26.COV2.S vaccination and SARS-CoV-2 variants. Study details: COV1001, an Ad26.COV2.S trial, supplied this vaccine-arm donor. Study-wide results and limits: The study found higher spike-specific TCR breadth in vaccine than placebo recipients.

CDR1 and CDR2 from the germline V gene are LGHDT and YNNKEL (reference sequence). The CDR3 loop spans 15 amino acids. Trimming shortened V by 1 base and J by 0 bases, and 10 bases separated the two germline ends. Treatment indicated: approximately 18 received Ad26.COV2.S at low or high dose, single or two shots; roughly 5 received placebo; per-sample allocation not given. The investigators took samples on day 63 after the first vaccine or placebo injection. As to this clone: Antigen unknown.

Profiling relied on immunoSEQ multiplex PCR, and the TCRdb table lists in-frame clones only, not all of them. The repertoire holds roughly 380,000 clones, with 80% to 90% as singletons. This sequence joins TRBV3-1 (or the pseudogene TRBV3-2) and TRBJ2-7; no clear D. This specimen was peripheral blood, taken in a trial of Ad26.COV2.S vaccine versus placebo. This TCR came from a person between 18 and 60 years old who received the Ad26.COV2.S COVID-19 vaccine or a placebo. CDR3 bases: TGTGCCAGCAGCCAAGTACCACTCCCCTCCTACGAGCAGTACTTC. Its protein product is CASSQVPLPSYEQYF.